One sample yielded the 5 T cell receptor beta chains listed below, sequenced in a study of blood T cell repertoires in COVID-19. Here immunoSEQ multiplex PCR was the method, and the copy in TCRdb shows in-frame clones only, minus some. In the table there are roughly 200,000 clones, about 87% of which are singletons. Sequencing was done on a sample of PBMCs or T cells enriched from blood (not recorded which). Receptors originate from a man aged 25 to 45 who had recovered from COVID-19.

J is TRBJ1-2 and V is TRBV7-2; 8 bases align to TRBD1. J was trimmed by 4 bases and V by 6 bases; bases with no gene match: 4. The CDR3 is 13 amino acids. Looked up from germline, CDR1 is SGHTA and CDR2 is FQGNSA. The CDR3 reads CASRVTGGYGYTF. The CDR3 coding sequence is TGTGCCAGCAGGGTAACAGGGGGCTATGGCTACACCTTC.

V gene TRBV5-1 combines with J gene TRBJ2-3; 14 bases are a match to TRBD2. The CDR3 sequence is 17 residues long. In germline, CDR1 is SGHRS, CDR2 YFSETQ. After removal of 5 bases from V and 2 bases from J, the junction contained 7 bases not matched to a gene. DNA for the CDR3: TGCGCCAGCAGGCCGGGACTAGCGGGAGAGTTCACAGATACGCAGTATTTT. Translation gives CASRPGLAGEFTDTQYF.

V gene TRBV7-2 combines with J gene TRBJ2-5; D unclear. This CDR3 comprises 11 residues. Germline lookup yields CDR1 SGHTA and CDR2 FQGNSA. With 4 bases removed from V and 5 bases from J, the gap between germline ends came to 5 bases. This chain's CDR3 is CASSSSETQYF. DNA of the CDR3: TGTGCCAGCAGCTCGTCGGAGACCCAGTACTTC.

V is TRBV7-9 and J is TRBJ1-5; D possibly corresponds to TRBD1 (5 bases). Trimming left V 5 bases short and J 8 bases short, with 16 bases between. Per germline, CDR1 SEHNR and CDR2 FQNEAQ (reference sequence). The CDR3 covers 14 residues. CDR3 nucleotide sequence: TGTGCCAGCAGCACGGCAGGGTCAGCAGAGCCCCAGCATTTT. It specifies CASSTAGSAEPQHF. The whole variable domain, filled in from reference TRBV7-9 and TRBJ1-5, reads DTGVSQNPRHKITKRGQNVTFRCDPISEHNRLYWYRQTLGQGPEFLTYFQNEAQLEKSRLLSDRFSAERPKGSFSTLEIQRTEQGDSAMYLCASSTAGSAEPQHFGDGTRLSIL.

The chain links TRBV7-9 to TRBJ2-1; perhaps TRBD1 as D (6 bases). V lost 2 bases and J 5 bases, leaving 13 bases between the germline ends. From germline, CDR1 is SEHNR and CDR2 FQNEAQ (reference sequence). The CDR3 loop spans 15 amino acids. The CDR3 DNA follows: TGTGCCAGCAGCTTACCCCGGGGACAAGACAATGAGCAGTTCTTC. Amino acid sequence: CASSLPRGQDNEQFF.